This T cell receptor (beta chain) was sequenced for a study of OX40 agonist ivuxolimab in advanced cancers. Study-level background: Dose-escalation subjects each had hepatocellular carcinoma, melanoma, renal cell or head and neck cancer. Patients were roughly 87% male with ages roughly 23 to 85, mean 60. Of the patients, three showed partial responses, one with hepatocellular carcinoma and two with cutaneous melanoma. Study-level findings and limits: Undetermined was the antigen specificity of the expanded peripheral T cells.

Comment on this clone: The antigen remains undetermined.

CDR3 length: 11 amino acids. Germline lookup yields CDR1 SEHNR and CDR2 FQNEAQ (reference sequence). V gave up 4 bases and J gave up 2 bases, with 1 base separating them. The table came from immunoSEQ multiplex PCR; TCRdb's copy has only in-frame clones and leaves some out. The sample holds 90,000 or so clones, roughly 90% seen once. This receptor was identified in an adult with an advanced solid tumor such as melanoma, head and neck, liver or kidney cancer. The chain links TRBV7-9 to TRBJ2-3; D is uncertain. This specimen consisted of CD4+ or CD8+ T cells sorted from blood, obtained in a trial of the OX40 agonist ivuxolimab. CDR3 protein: CASSYTDTQYF. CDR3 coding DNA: TGTGCCAGCAGCTACACAGATACGCAGTATTTT.